This T cell receptor beta chain was profiled in a study of Ad26.COV2.S vaccination and SARS-CoV-2 variants. The overall study: In the COV1001 trial, the donor was in the Ad26.COV2.S arm. Intramuscularly, Ad26.COV2.S was given either once or twice, 56 days apart.

Study results and limitations: Marked by substantial breadth, spike-specific CD8+ and CD4+ T cell responses were reportedly seen after vaccination.

Regarding treatment: roughly 20 received Ad26.COV2.S at low or high dose, single or two shots; about 5 received placebo; per-sample allocation not given. Vaccine and placebo recipients were sampled on day 63 after the first injection. At a Boston site, the person donating was an adult of 18-55 years. The CDR3 totals 12 residues. The V end was cut by 4 bases, the J end by 5 bases, with 8 bases between. Germline CDR1 is LGHNA and CDR2 is YNFKEQ. Assay used: immunoSEQ multiplex PCR; TCRdb lists only in-frame clones, some missing. The sample comprises approximately 300,000 clones, about 82% of which are singletons, and 2% to 2.5% rests with the top ten. Concerning this clone itself: What it binds is not known.

Sample: peripheral blood, taken in a trial of Ad26.COV2.S vaccine versus placebo. The source is a person between 18 and 65 years old who received the Ad26.COV2.S COVID-19 vaccine or a placebo. This chain connects TRBV4-2 to TRBJ2-5; D may be TRBD1 or TRBD2 (5 bases each). The CDR3 loop is CASSPWGETQYF. As DNA, the CDR3 is TGTGCCAGCAGCCCGTGGGGGGAGACCCAGTACTTC.